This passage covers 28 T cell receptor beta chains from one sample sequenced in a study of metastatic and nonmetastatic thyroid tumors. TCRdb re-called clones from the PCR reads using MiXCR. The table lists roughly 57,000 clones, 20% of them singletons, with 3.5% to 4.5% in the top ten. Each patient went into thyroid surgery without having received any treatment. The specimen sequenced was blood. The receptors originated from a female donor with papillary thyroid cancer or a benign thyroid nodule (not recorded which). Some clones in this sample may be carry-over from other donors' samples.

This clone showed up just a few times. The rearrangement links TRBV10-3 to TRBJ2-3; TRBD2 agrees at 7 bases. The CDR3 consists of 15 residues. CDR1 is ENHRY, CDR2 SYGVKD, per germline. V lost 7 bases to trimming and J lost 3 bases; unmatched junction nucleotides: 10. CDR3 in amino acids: CAITPIAGRTDTQYF. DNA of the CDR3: TGTGCCATCACGCCAATAGCGGGTAGGACAGATACGCAGTATTTT.

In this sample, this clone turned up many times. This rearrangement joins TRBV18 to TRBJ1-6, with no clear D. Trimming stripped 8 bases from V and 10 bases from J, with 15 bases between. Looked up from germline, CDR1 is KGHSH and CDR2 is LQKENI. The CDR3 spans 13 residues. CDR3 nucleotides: TGTGCCAGCATGCTTGGGGTAGGCTCACCCCTCCACTTT. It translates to CASMLGVGSPLHF.

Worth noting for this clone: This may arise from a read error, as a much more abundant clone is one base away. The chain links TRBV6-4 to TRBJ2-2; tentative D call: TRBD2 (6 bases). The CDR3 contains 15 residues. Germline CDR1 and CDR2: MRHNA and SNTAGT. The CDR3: CASSDSGGNTVELFF. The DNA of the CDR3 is TGTGCCAGCAGTGACTCCGGGGGAAACACCGTGGAGCTGTTTTTT.

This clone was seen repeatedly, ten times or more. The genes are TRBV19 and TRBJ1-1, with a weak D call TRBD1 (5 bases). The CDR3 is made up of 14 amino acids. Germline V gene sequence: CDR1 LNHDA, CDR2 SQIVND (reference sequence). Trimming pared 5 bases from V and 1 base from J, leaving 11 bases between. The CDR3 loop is CASSAGKRNTEAFF. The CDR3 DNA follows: TGTGCCAGTAGTGCAGGGAAGAGGAACACTGAAGCTTTCTTT.

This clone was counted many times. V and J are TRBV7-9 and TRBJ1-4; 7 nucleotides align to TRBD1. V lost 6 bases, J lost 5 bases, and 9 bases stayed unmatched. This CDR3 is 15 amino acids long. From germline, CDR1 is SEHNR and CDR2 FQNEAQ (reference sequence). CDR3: CASSPKGGGNEKLFF. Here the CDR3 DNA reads TGTGCCAGCAGTCCGAAAGGGGGCGGAAATGAAAAACTGTTTTTT.

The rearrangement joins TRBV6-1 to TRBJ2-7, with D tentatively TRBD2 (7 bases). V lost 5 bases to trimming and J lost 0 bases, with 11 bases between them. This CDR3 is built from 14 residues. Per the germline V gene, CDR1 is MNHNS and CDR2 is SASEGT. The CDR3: CASSRGGASYEQYF. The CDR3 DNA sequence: TGTGCCAGCAGTAGGGGGGGCGCCTCCTACGAGCAGTACTTC.

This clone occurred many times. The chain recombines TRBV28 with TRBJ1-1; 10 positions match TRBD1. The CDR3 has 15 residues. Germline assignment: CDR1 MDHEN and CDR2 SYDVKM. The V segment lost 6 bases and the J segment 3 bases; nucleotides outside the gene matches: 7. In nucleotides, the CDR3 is TGTGCCAGCAGGGGGAGCGGGACAGGGGACACTGAAGCTTTCTTT. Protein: CASRGSGTGDTEAFF.

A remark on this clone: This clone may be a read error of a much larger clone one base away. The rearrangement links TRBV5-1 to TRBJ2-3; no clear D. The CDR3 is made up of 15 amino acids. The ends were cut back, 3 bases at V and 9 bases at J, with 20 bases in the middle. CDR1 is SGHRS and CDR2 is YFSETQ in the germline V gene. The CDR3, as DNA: TGCGCCAGCAGCTCGGATAGTGCGACCCTAAACACGCAGTATTTT. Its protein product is CASSSDSATLNTQYF.

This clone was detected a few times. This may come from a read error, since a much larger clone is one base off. The CDR3 sequence: CASSPRQASSEKLFF. In DNA, the CDR3 is TGTGCCAGCAGCCCCCGACAGGCGTCGTCTGAAAAACTGTTTTTT. The chain is built from TRBV12-3 or TRBV12-4 and TRBJ1-4; tentatively, D is TRBD1 (6 bases). V lost 6 bases, J lost 7 bases, and 18 bases lay in between. The CDR3 sequence is 15 residues long.

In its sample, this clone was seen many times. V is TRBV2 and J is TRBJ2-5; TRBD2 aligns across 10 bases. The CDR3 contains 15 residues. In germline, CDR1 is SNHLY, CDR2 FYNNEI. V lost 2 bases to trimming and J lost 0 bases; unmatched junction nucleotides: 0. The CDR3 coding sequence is TGTGCCAGCAGTGAAACTAGCGGGAACCAAGAGACCCAGTACTTC. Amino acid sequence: CASSETSGNQETQYF.

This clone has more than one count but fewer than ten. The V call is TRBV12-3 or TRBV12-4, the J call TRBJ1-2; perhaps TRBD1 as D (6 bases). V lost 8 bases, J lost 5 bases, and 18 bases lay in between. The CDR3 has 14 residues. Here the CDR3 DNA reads TGTGCCAGCGGGCGGTCGGGGGCCCTATATGGCTACACCTTC. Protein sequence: CASGRSGALYGYTF.

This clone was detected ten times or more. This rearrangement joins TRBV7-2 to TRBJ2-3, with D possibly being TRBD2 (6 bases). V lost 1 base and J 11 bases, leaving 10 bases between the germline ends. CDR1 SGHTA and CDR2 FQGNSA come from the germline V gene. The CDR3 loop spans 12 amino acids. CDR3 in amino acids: CASSLGTGEQYF. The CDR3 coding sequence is TGTGCCAGCAGCTTAGGAACGGGGGAGCAGTATTTT.

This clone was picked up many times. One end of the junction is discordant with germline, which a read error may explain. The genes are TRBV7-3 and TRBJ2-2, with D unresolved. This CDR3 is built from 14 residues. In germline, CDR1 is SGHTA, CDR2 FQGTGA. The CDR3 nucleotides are TGTACCAGCAGCCCCGGGCCCAACACCGGGGAGCTGTTTTTT. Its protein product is CTSSPGPNTGELFF. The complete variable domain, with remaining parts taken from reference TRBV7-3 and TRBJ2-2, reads GAGVSQTPSNKVTEKGKYVELRCDPISGHTALYWYRQSLGQGPEFLIYFQGTGAADDSGLPNDRFFAVRPEGSVSTLKIQRTERGDSAVYLCTSSPGPNTGELFFGEGSRLTVL.

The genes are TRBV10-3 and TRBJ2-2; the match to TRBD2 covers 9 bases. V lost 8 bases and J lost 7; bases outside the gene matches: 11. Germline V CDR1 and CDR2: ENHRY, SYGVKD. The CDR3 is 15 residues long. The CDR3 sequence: CAILPASGTSGELFF. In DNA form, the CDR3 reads TGTGCCATCCTACCGGCTAGCGGGACGAGCGGGGAGCTGTTTTTT.

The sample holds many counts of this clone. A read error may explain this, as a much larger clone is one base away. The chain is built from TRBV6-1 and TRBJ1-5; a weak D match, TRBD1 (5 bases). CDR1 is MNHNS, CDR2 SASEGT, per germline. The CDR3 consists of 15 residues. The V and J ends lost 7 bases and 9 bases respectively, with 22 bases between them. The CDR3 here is CASTQRGGTVWPQHF. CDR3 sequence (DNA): TGTGCCAGCACTCAAAGGGGAGGCACCGTGTGGCCCCAGCATTTT.

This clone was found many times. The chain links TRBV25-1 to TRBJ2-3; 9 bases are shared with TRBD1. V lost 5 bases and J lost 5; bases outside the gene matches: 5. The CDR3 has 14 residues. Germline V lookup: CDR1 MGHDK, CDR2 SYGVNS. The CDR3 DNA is TGTGCCAGCAGTCCGGGACAGGGTGGAGATACGCAGTATTTT. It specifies CASSPGQGGDTQYF.

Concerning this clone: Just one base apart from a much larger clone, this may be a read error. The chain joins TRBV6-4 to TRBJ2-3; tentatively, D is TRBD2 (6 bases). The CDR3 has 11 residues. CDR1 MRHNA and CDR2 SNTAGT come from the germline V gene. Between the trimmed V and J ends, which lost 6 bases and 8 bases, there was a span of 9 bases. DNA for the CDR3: TGTGCCAGCAGGTGGCGGGGTACGCAGTATTTT. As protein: CASRWRGTQYF.

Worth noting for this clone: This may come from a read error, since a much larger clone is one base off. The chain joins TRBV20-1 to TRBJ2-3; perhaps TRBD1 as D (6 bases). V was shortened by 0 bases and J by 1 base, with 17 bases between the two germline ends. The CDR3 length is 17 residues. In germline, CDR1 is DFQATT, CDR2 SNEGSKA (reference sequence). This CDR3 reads CSARDGLEQGGTDTQYF. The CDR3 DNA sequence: TGCAGTGCTAGAGATGGGCTAGAACAGGGAGGCACAGATACGCAGTATTTT.

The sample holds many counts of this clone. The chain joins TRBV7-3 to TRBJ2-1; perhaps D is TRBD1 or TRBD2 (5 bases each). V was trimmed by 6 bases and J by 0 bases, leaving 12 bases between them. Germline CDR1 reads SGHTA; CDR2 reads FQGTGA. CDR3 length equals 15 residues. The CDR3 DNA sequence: TGTGCCAGCAGAGATGGGACGAGCTCCTACAATGAGCAGTTCTTC. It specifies CASRDGTSSYNEQFF. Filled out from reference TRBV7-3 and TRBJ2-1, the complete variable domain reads GAGVSQTPSNKVTEKGKYVELRCDPISGHTALYWYRQSLGQGPEFLIYFQGTGAADDSGLPNDRFFAVRPEGSVSTLKIQRTERGDSAVYLCASRDGTSSYNEQFFGPGTRLTVL.

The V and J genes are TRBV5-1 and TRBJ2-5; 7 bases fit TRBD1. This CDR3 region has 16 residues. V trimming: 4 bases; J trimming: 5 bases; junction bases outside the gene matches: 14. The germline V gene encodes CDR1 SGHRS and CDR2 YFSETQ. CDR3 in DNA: TGCGCCAGCAGCAGAAAGGGGGCCACCCTTCGGGAGACCCAGTACTTC. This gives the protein CASSRKGATLRETQYF. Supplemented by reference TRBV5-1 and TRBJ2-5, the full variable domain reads KAGVTQTPRYLIKTRGQQVTLSCSPISGHRSVSWYQQTPGQGLQFLFEYFSETQRNKGNFPGRFSGRQFSNSRSEMNVSTLELGDSALYLCASSRKGATLRETQYFGPGTRLLVL.

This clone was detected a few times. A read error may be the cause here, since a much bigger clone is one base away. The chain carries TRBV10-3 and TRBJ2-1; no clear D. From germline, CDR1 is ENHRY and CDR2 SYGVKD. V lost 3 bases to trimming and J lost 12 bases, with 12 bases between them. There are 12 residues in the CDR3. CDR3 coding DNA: TGTGCCATCAGTGACCAGGTAATGCGGCAGTTCTTC. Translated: CAISDQVMRQFF.

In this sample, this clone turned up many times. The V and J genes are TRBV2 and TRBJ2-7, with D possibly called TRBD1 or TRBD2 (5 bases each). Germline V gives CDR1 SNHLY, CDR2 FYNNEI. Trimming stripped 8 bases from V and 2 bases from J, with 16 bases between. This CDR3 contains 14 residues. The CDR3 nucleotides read TGTGCCAGCGTCGGGTTGGGGGTGGCCTACGAGCAGTACTTC. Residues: CASVGLGVAYEQYF.

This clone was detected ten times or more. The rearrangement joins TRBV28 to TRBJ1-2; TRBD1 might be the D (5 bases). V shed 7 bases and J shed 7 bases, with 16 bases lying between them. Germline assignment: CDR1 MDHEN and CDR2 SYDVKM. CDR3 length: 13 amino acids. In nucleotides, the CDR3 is TGTGCCAGCACTACAGGCGGGGATGGTGGCTACACCTTC. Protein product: CASTTGGDGGYTF.

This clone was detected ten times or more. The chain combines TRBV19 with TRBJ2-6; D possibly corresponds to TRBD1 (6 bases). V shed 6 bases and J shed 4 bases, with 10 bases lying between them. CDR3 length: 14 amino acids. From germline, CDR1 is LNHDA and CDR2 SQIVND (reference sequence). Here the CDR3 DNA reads TGTGCCAGTAGGCTGCAGGGGGGGGCCAACGTCCTGACTTTC. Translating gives CASRLQGGANVLTF.

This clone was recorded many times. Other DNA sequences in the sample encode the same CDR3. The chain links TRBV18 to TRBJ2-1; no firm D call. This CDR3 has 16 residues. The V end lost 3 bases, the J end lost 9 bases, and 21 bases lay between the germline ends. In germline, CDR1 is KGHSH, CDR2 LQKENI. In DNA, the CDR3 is TGTGCCAGCTCACCTAATTCCAGGAATGATGTAAGTGAGCAGTTCTTC. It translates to CASSPNSRNDVSEQFF.

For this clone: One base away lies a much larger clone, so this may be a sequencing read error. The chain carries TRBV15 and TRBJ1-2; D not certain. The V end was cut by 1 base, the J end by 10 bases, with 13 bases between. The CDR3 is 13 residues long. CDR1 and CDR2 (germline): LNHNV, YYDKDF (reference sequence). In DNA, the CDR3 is TGTGCCACCAGCAGAGCAGGAACTATTGACTACACCTTC. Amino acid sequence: CATSRAGTIDYTF.

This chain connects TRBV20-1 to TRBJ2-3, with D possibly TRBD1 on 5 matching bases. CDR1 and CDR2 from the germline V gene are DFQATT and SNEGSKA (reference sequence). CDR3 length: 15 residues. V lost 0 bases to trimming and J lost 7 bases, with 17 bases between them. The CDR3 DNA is TGCAGTGCTAGAGACCCACGGACATACCCTAATACGCAGTATTTT. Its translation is CSARDPRTYPNTQYF.

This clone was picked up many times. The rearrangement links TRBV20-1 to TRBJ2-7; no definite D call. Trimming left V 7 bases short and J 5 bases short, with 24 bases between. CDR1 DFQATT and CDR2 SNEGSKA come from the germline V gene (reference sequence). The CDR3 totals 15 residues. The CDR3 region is CSGQRIENPYDEQYF. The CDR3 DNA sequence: TGCAGTGGGCAGAGGATTGAGAACCCATACGACGAGCAGTACTTC.